This T cell receptor beta chain was sequenced in a study of response to subunit inactivated influenza vaccine (dated by TCRdb to about 2018). Regarding the research as a whole: Deep quantitative profiling of the T cell receptor repertoire was used in the study to follow responses to a trivalent subunit inactivated influenza vaccine.

Study-level results and caveats: The authors suggested that each seasonal influenza vaccination may recruit only a limited number of new T cells.

This clonotype was seen repeatedly, ten times or more. Its antigen has not been determined. No base quality information exists; no much larger clone differs at one position. Per the germline V gene, SGHAT is the CDR1 and FQNNGV is the CDR2. The CDR3 has 15 amino acids, counting the end cysteine and phenylalanine. Left in the record is the CDR3 DNA by itself, 45 bases read in frame from the first base. The V end gives up 4 bases and the J end 5 bases, leaving 8 bases in the junction not matched to a gene. Libraries were constructed by RT-PCR. TCRdb lists the instrument as Illumina HiSeq 2500. In TCRdb, the public reads were trimmed at Q25 with fastp and aligned with MiXCR, with productive beta chains retained. Each entry merges the rows of one CDR3 protein and shows their most common DNA and genes. Here the sample has 500,000 to 600,000 distinct CDR3 sequences; approximately 15% occur a single time. Over 8.5% of the sample goes to the ten largest clones.

This chain joins TRBV11-2 to TRBJ2-3, with 8 central nucleotides matching TRBD2. Sequencing was performed on PBMCs from blood, taken about 12 days after vaccination. This sequence originates from a man in his fifties or sixties who received an inactivated influenza vaccine. Donor details come from another sample of the same person, matched by shared clones. The nucleotide sequence is TGTGCCAGCAGCTCACGGGCGGGGGGTCAAGATACGCAGTATTTT. This yields the protein CASSSRAGGQDTQYF.